One and the same sample provided the 26 T cell receptor beta chains below, sequenced in a study of T-cell memory formation after mild COVID-19. In TCRdb, the 5' RACE reads were re-called with MiXCR into one record per CDR3 protein. The sample contains about 110,000 distinct CDR3 sequences, around 17% of which appear only once. The sample taken for sequencing was PBMCs or a T cell subset sorted from them (not recorded which). The receptors originated from a man younger than 35 who had mild COVID-19 (a few samples of this study predate the infection). Cell type and time point are not known.

The chain combines TRBV7-9 with TRBJ1-4; unclear D gene. CDR3 length equals 15 residues. Per germline, CDR1 SEHNR and CDR2 FQNEAQ (reference sequence). The V gene lost 1 base and the J gene lost 3 bases, with 9 bases spanning the gap. The CDR3 here is CASSLGRVSNEKLFF. Written as DNA, the CDR3 is TGTGCCAGCAGCTTAGGGAGGGTCTCTAATGAAAAACTGTTTTTT.

The rearrangement links TRBV4-1 to TRBJ1-4; no definite D call. This CDR3 has 15 residues. Germline lookup yields CDR1 MGHRA and CDR2 YSYEKL. V was pared by 4 bases and J by 0 bases, with 9 bases between. The CDR3 region has the DNA TGCGCCAGCAGCCTACTCATAACAACTAATGAAAAACTGTTTTTT. This codes for CASSLLITTNEKLFF.

The chain joins TRBV12-5 to TRBJ1-1; D is uncertain. CDR1 is LGHNT and CDR2 is FRNRAP in the germline V gene. The CDR3 extends over 12 amino acids. V was clipped by 2 bases and J by 9 bases, with 10 bases between them. The CDR3 is CASGLTYPQAFF. For the CDR3, the DNA is TGTGCTAGTGGTTTGACCTACCCTCAAGCTTTCTTT.

This clonotype appeared a few times. The chain joins TRBV14 to TRBJ2-7; TRBD2 agrees at 11 bases. The germline gives CDR1 SGHDN, CDR2 FVKESK. The length of the CDR3 is 14 residues. Trimming removed 8 bases from V and 2 bases from J; junction bases left unmatched: 5. The CDR3 reads CASPGTSGTYEQYF. The CDR3 DNA reads TGTGCCAGCCCCGGGACTAGCGGCACCTACGAGCAGTACTTC.

This clonotype was observed a few times. The rearrangement uses TRBV10-3 and TRBJ2-7; D ambiguous. Germline CDR1 reads ENHRY; CDR2 reads SYGVKD. V was cut by 4 bases and J by 1 base, with 11 bases left in between. There are 14 residues in the CDR3. The CDR3 nucleotides are TGTGCCATCAGTGCGGCCCAGGATTCCTACGAGCAGTACGTC. Protein sequence: CAISAAQDSYEQYV.

A few counts support this clonotype. The chain combines TRBV20-1 with TRBJ2-2; 10 bases agree with TRBD1. Trimming at V came to 6 bases and at J to 6 bases, leaving 13 bases not matched to a gene. The length of the CDR3 is 16 residues. Per the germline V gene, CDR1 is DFQATT and CDR2 is SNEGSKA (reference sequence). The CDR3 DNA reads TGCAGTGCCCCAAGGGGGGGACAGGGGTCTCCCGGGGAGCTGTTTTTT. It codes for CSAPRGGQGSPGELFF.

This clonotype appeared many times. This rearrangement joins TRBV12-3 or TRBV12-4 to TRBJ1-5; 9 nucleotides agree with TRBD1. The junction had 1 base not matched to a gene; V was cut back by 5 bases and J by 2 bases. The CDR3 spans 14 residues. The CDR3 bases are TGTGCCAGCAGTCGGACAGGGGGCAATCAGCCCCAGCATTTT. Its protein product is CASSRTGGNQPQHF.

This clonotype was seen a handful of times. The chain employs TRBV12-3 or TRBV12-4 and TRBJ1-4; D not resolved. This CDR3 is built from 13 residues. The V end was cut by 6 bases, the J end by 0 bases, with 5 bases between. For the CDR3, the DNA is TGTGCCAGCAGGGTGTCAACTAATGAAAAACTGTTTTTT. Amino acids: CASRVSTNEKLFF.

This clonotype was picked up a small number of times. The genes are TRBV5-6 and TRBJ2-3; 7 nucleotides match TRBD1. Germline V gene sequence: CDR1 SGHDT, CDR2 YYEEEE. V shed 6 bases, J shed 0 bases, and the junction held 4 bases outside the gene matches. This CDR3 contains 14 residues. This chain's CDR3 is CASINRGSTDTQYF. The CDR3 region has the DNA TGTGCCAGCATTAACAGGGGTAGCACAGATACGCAGTATTTT.

This clonotype was seen a handful of times. The J gene is TRBJ1-1, the V gene TRBV5-1, with D perhaps matching TRBD1 (6 bases). Germline V gives CDR1 SGHRS, CDR2 YFSETQ. The CDR3 is 14 residues long. V dropped 2 bases and J dropped 4 bases, with 12 bases sitting between them. The CDR3 DNA reads TGCGCCAGCAGCTTAGGGGGGCTCGGCACTGAAGCTTTCTTT. Residues: CASSLGGLGTEAFF.

This clonotype has just a few counts. The chain links TRBV5-6 to TRBJ1-2; TRBD1 matches at 8 bases. The CDR3 loop spans 15 amino acids. Germline assignment: CDR1 SGHDT and CDR2 YYEEEE. The V segment lost 4 bases and the J segment 4 bases; nucleotides outside the gene matches: 9. CDR3 amino acids: CASSIRQGSSYGYTF. Written as DNA, the CDR3 is TGTGCCAGCAGCATACGACAGGGGTCTAGCTATGGCTACACCTTC.

Only a few counts were recorded for this clonotype. Here the CDR3 reads CAISSSNQPQHF. CDR3 bases: TGTGCCATTTCATCTAGCAATCAGCCCCAGCATTTT. This chain joins TRBV10-3 and TRBJ1-5; D not resolved. The germline CDR1 and CDR2 sequences are ENHRY and SYGVKD. V was cut by 9 bases and J by 0 bases, with 6 bases left in between. The CDR3 contains 12 residues.

The V call is TRBV6-6, the J call TRBJ1-2; D is unclear. V gave up 2 bases and J gave up 1 base, with 5 bases separating them. CDR1 is MNHNY, CDR2 SVGAGI, per germline (reference sequence). CDR3 length equals 13 residues. The CDR3 reads CASSYRVNYGYTF. The CDR3 region has the DNA TGTGCCAGCAGTTACAGGGTTAACTATGGCTACACCTTC.

In this sample, this clonotype turned up a few times. The chain employs TRBV5-1 and TRBJ1-1; D is possibly TRBD1 (6 bases). The V end was cut by 5 bases, the J end by 4 bases, with 15 bases between. CDR1 and CDR2 from the germline V gene are SGHRS and YFSETQ. The CDR3 has 14 residues. CDR3 coding DNA: TGCGCCAGCAGTCCTAGGGGGGCCGGCACTGAAGCTTTCTTT. Protein: CASSPRGAGTEAFF.

V usage is TRBV2 and J usage is TRBJ2-3; D is uncertain. Per the germline V gene, CDR1 is SNHLY and CDR2 is FYNNEI. The V end was cut by 8 bases, the J end by 5 bases, with 5 bases between. The CDR3 covers 10 residues. The CDR3, as DNA: TGTGCCAGCGGGTTAGATACGCAGTATTTT. This sequence encodes CASGLDTQYF.

V usage is TRBV28 and J usage is TRBJ2-5; D not certain. V was pared by 2 bases and J by 4 bases, with 8 bases between. Germline V gene data show CDR1 as MDHEN and CDR2 as SYDVKM. This CDR3 is built from 13 residues. CDR3 amino acids: CASSLPVPETQYF. CDR3 in DNA: TGTGCCAGCAGTTTACCGGTCCCAGAGACCCAGTACTTC.

The genes are TRBV18 and TRBJ1-6; a possible D gene is TRBD1 (6 bases). Trimming cost V 6 bases and J 6 bases, with 15 bases left between them. This CDR3 contains 15 residues. Germline lookup yields CDR1 KGHSH and CDR2 LQKENI. As DNA, the CDR3 is TGTGCCAGCTCCCTTCCGGGGGGCCTTAATTCACCCCTCCACTTT. Translating it yields CASSLPGGLNSPLHF. Full variable domain (missing parts from reference TRBV18 and TRBJ1-6): NAGVMQNPRHLVRRRGQEARLRCSPMKGHSHVYWYRQLPEEGLKFMVYLQKENIIDESGMPKERFSAEFPKEGPSILRIQQVVRGDSAAYFCASSLPGGLNSPLHFGNGTRLTVT.

In this sample, this clonotype turned up a few times. The rearrangement links TRBV6-5 to TRBJ2-3; no reliable D call. The CDR3 loop spans 13 amino acids. Trimming took off 3 bases at V and 2 bases at J, with 6 bases between the two ends. Germline CDR1 is MNHEY and CDR2 is SVGAGI. For the CDR3, the DNA is TGTGCCAGCAGTTATAGACCCACAGATACGCAGTATTTT. It yields the protein CASSYRPTDTQYF.

V and J are TRBV6-5 and TRBJ1-2; a weak D match, TRBD1 (5 bases). This CDR3 contains 16 residues. Trimming cost V 5 bases and J 4 bases, with 20 bases left between them. Per the germline V gene, CDR1 is MNHEY and CDR2 is SVGAGI. The DNA for the CDR3 is TGTGCCAGCAGTCCGCTGGTGGGGGTTCTTGGCTATGGCTACACCTTC. Encoded protein: CASSPLVGVLGYGYTF.

The CDR3 DNA sequence: TGTGCCAGCAATAAGGGGGCCGGGGAGCTGTTTTTT. Translation: CASNKGAGELFF. The chain employs TRBV2 and TRBJ2-2, with D tentatively TRBD1 (6 bases). The CDR3 loop spans 12 amino acids. Germline V gives CDR1 SNHLY, CDR2 FYNNEI. V lost 7 bases to trimming and J lost 6 bases, with 9 bases between them.

The sample holds a few counts of this clonotype. The gene calls are TRBV4-3 and TRBJ1-3, with D hard to call. CDR1 and CDR2 (germline): LGHNA, YSLEER. V dropped 0 bases and J dropped 0 bases, with 6 bases sitting between them. This CDR3 has 15 amino acids. The CDR3 DNA reads TGCGCCAGCAGCCAAGATAAAGACTCTGGAAACACCATATATTTT. This translates into CASSQDKDSGNTIYF.

This clonotype was seen more than once but under ten times. The chain links TRBV5-1 to TRBJ1-4; no reliable D call. Looked up from germline, CDR1 is SGHRS and CDR2 is YFSETQ. Trimming took off 4 bases at V and 0 bases at J, with 13 bases between the two ends. The CDR3 sequence is 16 residues long. DNA for the CDR3: TGCGCCAGCAGCGCAGCTCGAGGCGCAACTAATGAAAAACTGTTTTTT. Translation: CASSAARGATNEKLFF.

The chain links TRBV3-1 to TRBJ2-5; TRBD2 is a possible D gene (5 bases). The germline CDR1 and CDR2 sequences are LGHDT and YNNKEL (reference sequence). The CDR3 is 13 amino acids. The ends were cut back, 3 bases at V and 2 bases at J, with 7 bases in the middle. The CDR3 loop is CASSQPGQETQYF. CDR3 bases: TGTGCCAGCAGCCAGCCGGGGCAAGAGACCCAGTACTTC.

This clonotype rates as medium-sized (0.01 to 0.1%). This chain joins TRBV7-2 and TRBJ2-5; 8 bases are a match to TRBD2. CDR3 length: 14 residues. Germline loops: CDR1 SGHTA, CDR2 FQGNSA. After removal of 4 bases from V and 4 bases from J, the junction contained 5 bases not matched to a gene. DNA for the CDR3: TGTGCCAGCAGCTCCGGGGGGGCCCCAGAGACCCAGTACTTC. Translation gives CASSSGGAPETQYF.

This clonotype was observed a handful of times. CDR3 DNA: TGTGCCAGCAGCTCTCACAGGGGACACAATGAGCAGTTCTTC. Its protein is CASSSHRGHNEQFF. The rearrangement uses TRBV7-9 and TRBJ2-1; 7 bases are a match to TRBD1. This CDR3 has 14 amino acids. The germline CDR1 and CDR2 sequences are SEHNR and FQNEAQ (reference sequence). V lost 4 bases to trimming and J lost 5 bases; unmatched junction nucleotides: 5. The full variable domain, completed using reference TRBV7-9 and TRBJ2-1, is DTGVSQNPRHKITKRGQNVTFRCDPISEHNRLYWYRQTLGQGPEFLTYFQNEAQLEKSRLLSDRFSAERPKGSFSTLEIQRTEQGDSAMYLCASSSHRGHNEQFFGPGTRLTVL.

This clonotype was detected ten times or more. The chain carries TRBV3-1 and TRBJ2-7, with 11 bases fitting TRBD2. Germline assignment: CDR1 LGHDT and CDR2 YNNKEL (reference sequence). The CDR3 covers 15 residues. Trimming at V came to 2 bases and at J to 2 bases, leaving 2 bases not matched to a gene. CDR3 nucleotides: TGTGCCAGCAGCCAAAATAGCGGGGGGGCCTACGAGCAGTACTTC. This codes for CASSQNSGGAYEQYF.